This passage covers 29 T cell receptor beta chains from one sample sequenced in a study of T cell responses to AZD1222 COVID-19 vaccine. Measured with immunoSEQ multiplex PCR; TCRdb has only the in-frame clones, and not every one. The data show about 120,000 clones, roughly 90% seen once. Here the sequenced sample was peripheral blood, taken on day 0 of AZD1222 vaccination. Receptors originate from an adult in good health.

The CDR3 is CASRDRGASPLHF. The CDR3 bases are TGTGCCAGCAGGGACAGGGGAGCTTCACCCCTCCACTTT. The V gene is TRBV27, the J gene TRBJ1-6, with 9 bases matching TRBD1. This CDR3 contains 13 residues. CDR1 and CDR2 (germline): MNHEY, SMNVEV (reference sequence). Trimming cost V 6 bases and J 9 bases; bases outside gene matches: 3.

The rearrangement uses TRBV4-2 and TRBJ2-1, with 8 bases matching TRBD2. J gave up 7 bases and V 5 bases, and 13 bases lay outside the gene matches. The CDR3 sequence is 16 residues long. The germline CDR1 and CDR2 sequences are LGHNA and YNFKEQ. The DNA of the CDR3 is TGTGCCAGCAGCTCGTATCACGGGGGGGCCGGGAATGAGCAGTTCTTC. It encodes CASSSYHGGAGNEQFF.

The chain's CDR3 is CASRLAGGQGDTQYF. The CDR3 DNA reads as TGCGCCAGCAGATTAGCGGGGGGCCAGGGAGATACGCAGTATTTT. This chain links TRBV10-2 with TRBJ2-3, with 10 nucleotides matching TRBD2. V lost 6 bases and J lost 5; bases outside the gene matches: 8. Germline V gene lookup returns CDR1 WSHSY and CDR2 SAAADI. The CDR3 contains 15 residues.

The rearrangement links TRBV5-6 to TRBJ1-6, with D possibly TRBD1 on 6 matching bases. The V gene's germline CDR1 is SGHDT and CDR2 YYEEEE. This CDR3 comprises 15 residues. The V and J ends lost 3 bases and 7 bases respectively, with 14 bases between them. DNA of the CDR3: TGTGCCAGCAGCTACGACAGGTCCATAAATTCACCCCTCCACTTT. Its translation is CASSYDRSINSPLHF.

V usage is TRBV5-1 and J usage is TRBJ1-5; TRBD1 aligns across 7 bases. Trimming cost V 3 bases and J 4 bases; bases outside gene matches: 4. Germline loops: CDR1 SGHRS, CDR2 YFSETQ. This CDR3 comprises 14 residues. CDR3 region: CASSYGTENQPQHF. The CDR3 DNA reads as TGCGCCAGCAGCTACGGGACAGAAAATCAGCCCCAGCATTTT.

The V gene is TRBV6-4, the J gene TRBJ1-6; D remains ambiguous. This CDR3 spans 15 amino acids. Trimming stripped 0 bases from V and 6 bases from J, with 9 bases between. Germline V lookup: CDR1 MRHNA, CDR2 SNTAGT. CDR3 region: CASSDSRLGNSPLHF. CDR3 in DNA: TGTGCCAGCAGTGACTCGCGGCTTGGTAATTCACCCCTCCACTTT.

The chain has TRBV18 and TRBJ2-2; TRBD1 matches at 9 bases. The CDR3 extends over 16 amino acids. With V trimmed by 4 bases and J by 4 bases, 7 bases remained unmatched. Germline V gene lookup returns CDR1 KGHSH and CDR2 LQKENI. The CDR3 is CASSQQGAKGTGELFF. In DNA form, the CDR3 reads TGTGCCAGCTCACAACAGGGGGCCAAGGGCACCGGGGAGCTGTTTTTT.

The chain joins TRBV7-3 to TRBJ2-1, with TRBD1 matching 9 bases. The CDR3 spans 14 residues. Germline loops: CDR1 SGHTA, CDR2 FQGTGA. J gave up 5 bases and V 3 bases, and 2 bases lay outside the gene matches. The CDR3 DNA reads TGTGCCAGCAGCTTCGGACAGGGGAACAATGAGCAGTTCTTC. Translated: CASSFGQGNNEQFF.

In the case of this clone: Mismatch with germline at one junction end may stem from a read error. CDR3 bases: TGCAGTGCTAGGGACAGGTTCACTCGTCCCTTC. Translation gives CSARDRFTRPF. The J gene is TRBJ1-2, the V gene TRBV20-1, with 7 positions matching TRBD1. The CDR3 runs to 11 residues. Germline V CDR1 and CDR2: DFQATT, SNEGSKA (reference sequence).

This chain uses TRBV4-1 with TRBJ2-1, with 10 bases matching TRBD2. Germline CDR1 is MGHRA and CDR2 is YSYEKL. The CDR3 has 14 residues. J lost 7 bases, V lost 4 bases, and 4 bases had no gene match. For the CDR3, the DNA is TGCGCCAGCAGCCCCGGACTAGCGGAGAATGAGCAGTTCTTC. Translated: CASSPGLAENEQFF.

The chain uses TRBV19 and TRBJ1-3; 7 bases fit TRBD1. The CDR3 extends over 15 amino acids. J gave up 5 bases and V 5 bases, and 9 bases lay outside the gene matches. Germline values: CDR1 LNHDA, CDR2 SQIVND (reference sequence). CDR3 protein: CASSSWDSQRNTIYF. CDR3 nucleotide sequence: TGTGCCAGTAGTTCCTGGGACAGCCAAAGAAACACCATATATTTT.

The chain uses TRBV14 and TRBJ2-7; unclear D gene. CDR1 is SGHDN and CDR2 is FVKESK in the germline V gene. With 1 base removed from V and 2 bases from J, the gap between germline ends came to 9 bases. This CDR3 is built from 14 residues. The CDR3 loop reads CASSQAPGPYEQYF. For the CDR3, the DNA is TGTGCCAGCAGCCAAGCTCCGGGCCCCTACGAGCAGTACTTC. Combining the CDR3 with reference TRBV14 and TRBJ2-7 gives the whole variable domain EAGVTQFPSHSVIEKGQTVTLRCDPISGHDNLYWYRRVMGKEIKFLLHFVKESKQDESGMPNNRFLAERTGGTYSTLKVQPAELEDSGVYFCASSQAPGPYEQYFGPGTRLTVT.

The CDR3, as DNA: TGTGCCAGCAGCAAGCAGGGTAATCTCCCCAATCAGCCCCAGCATTTT. It codes for CASSKQGNLPNQPQHF. V and J are TRBV7-2 and TRBJ1-5, with D possibly matching TRBD1 (5 bases). The CDR3 has 16 amino acids. Deletions cut 5 bases from V and 3 bases from J, with 17 bases between. Germline CDR1 is SGHTA and CDR2 is FQGNSA. The full variable domain, with the rest looked up from reference TRBV7-2 and TRBJ1-5, is GAGVSQSPSNKVTEKGKDVELRCDPISGHTALYWYRQSLGQGLEFLIYFQGNSAPDKSGLPSDRFSAERTGGSVSTLTIQRTQQEDSAVYLCASSKQGNLPNQPQHFGDGTRLSIL.

This chain uses TRBV14 with TRBJ2-5; D uncertain. This CDR3 spans 16 amino acids. V was cut by 0 bases and J by 2 bases, with 13 bases left in between. Germline lookup yields CDR1 SGHDN and CDR2 FVKESK. The CDR3 DNA follows: TGTGCCAGCAGCCAAGATCGTAATTTGGATCAAGAGACCCAGTACTTC. Translating it yields CASSQDRNLDQETQYF.

V usage is TRBV14 and J usage is TRBJ2-2; 7 nucleotides match TRBD1. Germline loops: CDR1 SGHDN, CDR2 FVKESK. The CDR3 is made up of 16 amino acids. V shed 1 base, J shed 2 bases, and the junction held 4 bases outside the gene matches. CDR3: CASSQVQGHNTGELFF. In nucleotides, the CDR3 is TGTGCCAGCAGCCAAGTACAGGGGCATAACACCGGGGAGCTGTTTTTT.

CDR3 bases: TGTGCTAGTGGTTTGGTACTATACAATGAGCAGTTCTTC. Amino acid sequence: CASGLVLYNEQFF. J is TRBJ2-1 and V is TRBV12-5, with no clear D. In germline, CDR1 is LGHNT, CDR2 FRNRAP. This CDR3 has 13 amino acids. Trimming pared 0 bases from V and 4 bases from J, leaving 4 bases between.

V and J are TRBV2 and TRBJ2-1; D gene uncertain. This CDR3 contains 15 residues. Germline CDR1 SNHLY, CDR2 FYNNEI. V lost 7 bases and J 0 bases, leaving 13 bases between the germline ends. The DNA for the CDR3 is TGTGCCAGCACGGTGGGAACGAGCTCCTACAATGAGCAGTTCTTC. Protein product: CASTVGTSSYNEQFF.

V and J are TRBV7-3 and TRBJ1-6, with D tentatively TRBD1 (6 bases). The CDR3 loop spans 15 amino acids. Germline-derived CDR1 and CDR2 are SGHTA and FQGTGA. The germline V and J ends were trimmed by 0 bases and 8 bases, with 11 bases remaining between them. The CDR3 nucleotides are TGTGCCAGCAGCTTAACCTCAGGGGTTTATTCACCCCTCCACTTT. This sequence encodes CASSLTSGVYSPLHF.

This chain connects TRBV9 to TRBJ2-3; 9 bases fit TRBD2. Per germline, CDR1 SGDLS and CDR2 YYNGEE. The CDR3 is 16 residues long. Trimming took 4 bases from V and 6 from J; bases not matched to a gene: 12. This CDR3 is CASSISGTSSGDTQYF. In DNA form, the CDR3 reads TGTGCCAGCAGCATATCCGGGACTAGCTCCGGGGATACGCAGTATTTT.

The chain joins TRBV4-2 to TRBJ1-1; 7 nucleotides match TRBD1. Germline CDR1 LGHNA, CDR2 YNFKEQ. The trim removed 3 bases at V and 1 base at J, leaving 2 bases unmatched. The CDR3 is 14 amino acids. CDR3: CASSQAGGNTEAFF. Here the CDR3 DNA reads TGTGCCAGCAGCCAGGCAGGGGGGAACACTGAAGCTTTCTTT.

The chain combines TRBV11-1 with TRBJ1-2; no definite D call. Trimming removed 1 base from V and 7 bases from J, with 13 bases in between. The length of the CDR3 is 14 residues. Germline CDR1 is SGHAT and CDR2 is FQDESV (reference sequence). The CDR3 bases are TGTGCCAGCAGCTTAGAATCTGGGATTAGTGGCTACACCTTC. This gives the protein CASSLESGISGYTF.

This chain joins TRBV5-1 and TRBJ2-2; 7 bases match TRBD1. V lost 2 bases and J lost 6; bases outside the gene matches: 10. This CDR3 has 16 amino acids. In germline, CDR1 is SGHRS, CDR2 YFSETQ. Written as DNA, the CDR3 is TGCGCCAGCAGCTTCCCGACAGGGATGGGCGCCGGGGAGCTGTTTTTT. Translation: CASSFPTGMGAGELFF.

The rearrangement links TRBV7-9 to TRBJ1-4; tentatively, D is TRBD1 (5 bases). Looked up from germline, CDR1 is SEHNR and CDR2 is FQNEAQ (reference sequence). The germline V and J ends were trimmed by 5 bases and 0 bases, with 13 bases remaining between them. This CDR3 spans 16 amino acids. The DNA of the CDR3 is TGTGCCAGCAGCCACCGGAGGGGCGCAACTAATGAAAAACTGTTTTTT. This gives the protein CASSHRRGATNEKLFF.

This chain joins TRBV5-1 and TRBJ1-5, with 7 bases lining up with TRBD1. This CDR3 spans 15 amino acids. J was trimmed by 4 bases and V by 4 bases; bases with no gene match: 8. Per the germline V gene, CDR1 is SGHRS and CDR2 is YFSETQ. This CDR3 reads CASSISGQNNQPQHF. The DNA for the CDR3 is TGCGCCAGCAGCATTTCGGGACAGAATAATCAGCCCCAGCATTTT.

This clone was detected ten times or more. The chain carries TRBV15 and TRBJ1-2, with D perhaps matching TRBD1 (6 bases). Germline V lookup: CDR1 LNHNV, CDR2 YYDKDF (reference sequence). CDR3 length: 16 residues. Trimming removed 3 bases at V and 7 bases at J, with 21 bases between. CDR3 in amino acids: CATSRNRAATEAGYTF. The CDR3 nucleotides are TGTGCCACCAGCAGGAACAGGGCGGCAACCGAGGCTGGCTACACCTTC.

This chain joins TRBV5-6 and TRBJ1-1; D is possibly TRBD1 (5 bases). V was cut by 3 bases and J by 0 bases, with 9 bases left in between. Germline V gene sequence: CDR1 SGHDT, CDR2 YYEEEE. The CDR3 is 14 residues long. The CDR3 coding sequence is TGTGCCAGCAGCTCACCGGGACTGAACACTGAAGCTTTCTTT. Translating it yields CASSSPGLNTEAFF. The full variable domain, with the rest looked up from reference TRBV5-6 and TRBJ1-1, is DAGVTQSPTHLIKTRGQQVTLRCSPKSGHDTVSWYQQALGQGPQFIFQYYEEEERQRGNFPDRFSGHQFPNYSSELNVNALLLGDSALYLCASSSPGLNTEAFFGQGTRLTVV.

This chain connects TRBV28 to TRBJ1-1; D gene ambiguous. The length of the CDR3 is 13 residues. Germline values: CDR1 MDHEN, CDR2 SYDVKM. V was pared by 2 bases and J by 2 bases, with 6 bases between. The CDR3 DNA reads TGTGCCAGCAGTTTACAGGTAAACACTGAAGCTTTCTTT. Translation gives CASSLQVNTEAFF.

The chain has TRBV11-2 and TRBJ1-2; D uncertain. The CDR3 length is 14 residues. Germline-derived CDR1 and CDR2 are SGHAT and FQNNGV. The germline V and J ends were trimmed by 0 bases and 5 bases, with 10 bases remaining between them. CDR3 nucleotides: TGTGCCAGCAGCTTAGACAGCTTTGCTTATGGCTACACCTTC. It yields the protein CASSLDSFAYGYTF.

This chain joins TRBV30 and TRBJ1-2; 8 positions agree with TRBD1. The CDR3 covers 13 residues. After removal of 3 bases from V and 4 bases from J, the junction contained 4 bases not matched to a gene. From germline, CDR1 is GTSNPN and CDR2 SVGIG (reference sequence). The chain's CDR3 is CAWSVGQGYGYTF. CDR3 coding DNA: TGTGCCTGGAGCGTCGGACAGGGCTATGGCTACACCTTC. Combining the CDR3 with reference TRBV30 and TRBJ1-2 gives the whole variable domain SQTIHQWPATLVQPVGSPLSLECTVEGTSNPNLYWYRQAAGRGLQLLFYSVGIGQISSEVPQNLSASRPQDRQFILSSKKLLLSDSGFYLCAWSVGQGYGYTFGSGTRLTVV.